The rows below give T cell receptor beta chains drawn from one sample of a study of T cells in Graves' hyperthyroidism and ophthalmopathy. TCRdb re-analysed the multiplex PCR reads in MiXCR, keeping a single row per CDR3 protein. Among some 420,000 distinct CDR3 sequences listed, about 13% were seen once. Sequences were obtained from blood. These receptors came from a woman between 18 and 30 years old with Graves' hyperthyroidism. Both conserved end residues are part of each CDR3. A D gene is named only where the DNA matches it firmly. Only some rows state a clone size, as once, few, many or a class for expanded clones.

d_call: TRBD2
v_call: TRBV20-1
clone_size: -
j_call: TRBJ2-1
cdr3_aa: CSAPPGLAGGRGSYNEQFF
cdr3_nt: TGCAGTGCCCCGCCGGGACTAGCGGGAGGTAGGGGTTCCTACAATGAGCAGTTCTTC

d_call: -
v_call: TRBV10-3
clone_size: few
j_call: TRBJ1-4
cdr3_aa: CAISMTDTNEKLFF
cdr3_nt: TGTGCCATCAGCATGACAGACACTAATGAAAAACTGTTTTTT

d_call: TRBD2
v_call: TRBV19
clone_size: few
j_call: TRBJ2-1
cdr3_aa: CASKTLAGGNEQFF
cdr3_nt: TGTGCCAGCAAAACACTAGCGGGGGGGAATGAGCAGTTCTTC

d_call: -
v_call: TRBV20-1
clone_size: many
j_call: TRBJ2-7
cdr3_aa: CSASLLPYEQYF
cdr3_nt: TGCAGTGCTAGCCTCTTGCCCTACGAGCAGTACTTC

d_call: TRBD2
v_call: TRBV12-3/TRBV12-4
clone_size: many
j_call: TRBJ2-1
cdr3_aa: CASSSIAGASGNEQFF
cdr3_nt: TGTGCCAGCAGTTCCATAGCGGGAGCCTCGGGGAATGAGCAGTTCTTC

d_call: TRBD1
v_call: TRBV5-1
clone_size: -
j_call: TRBJ2-5
cdr3_aa: CASSFGYGQGIQETQYF
cdr3_nt: TGCGCCAGCAGCTTTGGTTACGGACAGGGAATACAAGAGACCCAGTACTTC

d_call: -
v_call: TRBV20-1
clone_size: -
j_call: TRBJ1-4
cdr3_aa: CSARDGPSEKLFF
cdr3_nt: TGCAGTGCTAGAGACGGGCCCAGTGAAAAACTGTTTTTT

d_call: TRBD2
v_call: TRBV7-8
clone_size: many
j_call: TRBJ2-3
cdr3_aa: CASSPKREVRTDTQYF
cdr3_nt: TGTGCCAGCAGTCCGAAGCGGGAGGTACGCACAGATACGCAGTATTTT

d_call: -
v_call: TRBV6-1
clone_size: many
j_call: TRBJ1-3
cdr3_aa: CASRAWGTGNTIYF
cdr3_nt: TGTGCCAGCAGGGCGTGGGGGACTGGAAACACCATATATTTT

d_call: -
v_call: TRBV18
clone_size: many
j_call: TRBJ1-1
cdr3_aa: CASSLQDSPDEAFF
cdr3_nt: TGTGCCAGCTCACTTCAGGACAGTCCAGATGAAGCTTTCTTT

d_call: -
v_call: TRBV6-2/TRBV6-3
clone_size: -
j_call: TRBJ2-1
cdr3_aa: CAGSPLRDLNRVHEQFF
cdr3_nt: TGTGCCGGCAGTCCACTCCGAGACCTGAACAGGGTCCATGAGCAGTTCTTC

d_call: -
v_call: TRBV7-2
clone_size: -
j_call: TRBJ2-7
cdr3_aa: CASSFRDPYYEQYF
cdr3_nt: TGTGCCAGCAGCTTCCGGGACCCTTATTACGAGCAGTACTTC

d_call: -
v_call: TRBV20-1
clone_size: many
j_call: TRBJ1-1
cdr3_aa: CSGSGGSALNTEAFF
cdr3_nt: TGCAGTGGTTCCGGGGGATCGGCTCTGAACACTGAAGCTTTCTTT

d_call: TRBD2
v_call: TRBV12-5
clone_size: many
j_call: TRBJ2-1
cdr3_aa: CASGLTPGLAGSTISSYNEQFF
cdr3_nt: TGTGCTAGTGGTTTGACGCCGGGACTAGCGGGGTCGACGATTAGCTCCTACAATGAGCAGTTCTTC

d_call: TRBD1
v_call: TRBV5-6
clone_size: many
j_call: TRBJ2-7
cdr3_aa: CASGQTQGAKQYF
cdr3_nt: TGTGCCAGCGGGCAAACACAGGGGGCAAAGCAGTACTTC

d_call: -
v_call: TRBV6-6
clone_size: -
j_call: TRBJ2-1
cdr3_aa: CASSYLGTYNEQFF
cdr3_nt: TGTGCCAGCAGTTACTTAGGGACTTACAATGAGCAGTTCTTC

d_call: TRBD2
v_call: TRBV19
clone_size: -
j_call: TRBJ2-7
cdr3_aa: CASKAGGPSEQYF
cdr3_nt: TGTGCCAGCAAAGCGGGAGGGCCGTCCGAGCAGTACTTC

d_call: -
v_call: TRBV25-1
clone_size: -
j_call: TRBJ1-6
cdr3_aa: CASKGLESYNSPLHF
cdr3_nt: TGTGCCAGCAAAGGGTTAGAGTCCTATAATTCACCCCTCCACTTT

d_call: TRBD2
v_call: TRBV7-9
clone_size: many
j_call: TRBJ2-1
cdr3_aa: CASSLVRSGSLNEQFF
cdr3_nt: TGTGCCAGCAGCTTAGTTCGTAGCGGGAGTCTCAATGAGCAGTTCTTC

d_call: TRBD2
v_call: TRBV7-9
clone_size: many
j_call: TRBJ2-4
cdr3_aa: CASSVGLADKNIQYF
cdr3_nt: TGTGCCAGCAGCGTGGGGCTAGCGGACAAAAACATTCAGTACTTC

d_call: TRBD1
v_call: TRBV20-1
clone_size: -
j_call: TRBJ1-2
cdr3_aa: CSAGGTGYYGYTF
cdr3_nt: TGCAGTGCTGGAGGGACAGGCTATTATGGCTACACCTTC

d_call: -
v_call: TRBV20-1
clone_size: -
j_call: TRBJ2-3
cdr3_aa: CSAGAPRTGDTQYF
cdr3_nt: TGCAGTGCTGGGGCCCCTCGAACAGGGGATACGCAGTATTTT

d_call: TRBD1
v_call: TRBV28
clone_size: many
j_call: TRBJ2-2
cdr3_aa: CASSSGGHTGELFF
cdr3_nt: TGTGCCAGCAGTTCAGGGGGACACACCGGGGAGCTGTTTTTT

d_call: -
v_call: TRBV10-3
clone_size: few
j_call: TRBJ1-1
cdr3_aa: CAISEPGGTGRNTEAFF
cdr3_nt: TGTGCCATCAGTGAGCCCGGGGGTACAGGCCGGAACACTGAAGCTTTCTTT

d_call: TRBD1
v_call: TRBV12-3/TRBV12-4
clone_size: -
j_call: TRBJ2-4
cdr3_aa: CASSYGQGRSKNIQYF
cdr3_nt: TGTGCCAGCAGTTACGGACAGGGGAGGTCCAAAAACATTCAGTACTTC

d_call: -
v_call: TRBV19
clone_size: few
j_call: TRBJ2-7
cdr3_aa: CASSMDLSYEQYF
cdr3_nt: TGTGCCAGTAGTATGGACTTATCCTACGAGCAGTACTTC

d_call: -
v_call: TRBV9
clone_size: -
j_call: TRBJ2-2
cdr3_aa: CASSTRKKGTGELFF
cdr3_nt: TGTGCCAGCAGCACCCGCAAAAAAGGGACCGGGGAGCTGTTTTTT

d_call: TRBD1
v_call: TRBV7-9
clone_size: many
j_call: TRBJ1-1
cdr3_aa: CASSFNSGEGGRAFF
cdr3_nt: TGTGCCAGCAGCTTTAATTCCGGGGAAGGGGGCAGAGCTTTCTTT

d_call: -
v_call: TRBV19
clone_size: -
j_call: TRBJ1-5
cdr3_aa: CASSIQGQSNQPQHF
cdr3_nt: TGTGCCAGTAGTATCCAAGGACAGAGCAATCAGCCCCAGCATTTT

d_call: -
v_call: TRBV7-9
clone_size: few
j_call: TRBJ1-1
cdr3_aa: CASSSGAPEAFF
cdr3_nt: TGTGCCAGCAGCTCAGGGGCCCCTGAAGCTTTCTTT

d_call: TRBD1
v_call: TRBV30
clone_size: -
j_call: TRBJ2-3
cdr3_aa: CAWTRDRGTDTQYF
cdr3_nt: TGTGCCTGGACCCGGGACAGGGGCACAGATACGCAGTATTTT

d_call: TRBD1
v_call: TRBV28
clone_size: many
j_call: TRBJ2-3
cdr3_aa: CASSRTGITDTQYF
cdr3_nt: TGTGCCAGCAGTAGGACAGGGATCACAGATACGCAGTATTTT

d_call: TRBD1
v_call: TRBV7-9
clone_size: few
j_call: TRBJ2-7
cdr3_aa: CASSPGQGFRSIEQYF
cdr3_nt: TGTGCCAGCAGCCCGGGACAGGGTTTTCGGTCGATCGAGCAGTACTTC

d_call: TRBD1
v_call: TRBV19
clone_size: -
j_call: TRBJ2-7
cdr3_aa: CASSILPGQHSYEQYF
cdr3_nt: TGTGCCAGTAGTATCCTACCGGGACAGCACTCCTACGAGCAGTACTTC

d_call: -
v_call: TRBV20-1
clone_size: many
j_call: TRBJ2-1
cdr3_aa: CSYKTGVWNEQFF
cdr3_nt: TGCAGTTACAAGACGGGAGTCTGGAATGAGCAGTTCTTC

d_call: TRBD2
v_call: TRBV29-1
clone_size: -
j_call: TRBJ2-3
cdr3_aa: CSGGGATDTQYF
cdr3_nt: TGCAGCGGGGGAGGGGCTACCGATACGCAGTATTTT

d_call: -
v_call: TRBV6-1
clone_size: many
j_call: TRBJ1-5
cdr3_aa: CASSVGADNQPQHF
cdr3_nt: TGTGCCAGCAGTGTAGGTGCAGACAATCAGCCCCAGCATTTT

d_call: -
v_call: TRBV29-1
clone_size: many
j_call: TRBJ1-2
cdr3_aa: CSVEPRTGGYTF
cdr3_nt: TGCAGCGTTGAGCCTAGGACGGGTGGCTACACCTTC

d_call: TRBD2
v_call: TRBV7-8
clone_size: many
j_call: TRBJ2-1
cdr3_aa: CASSPPLAGGDEQFF
cdr3_nt: TGTGCCAGCAGCCCACCACTAGCGGGAGGGGATGAGCAGTTCTTC

d_call: -
v_call: TRBV6-6
clone_size: once
j_call: TRBJ2-2
cdr3_aa: CASSYSGVLRTGELFF
cdr3_nt: TGTGCCAGCAGTTACTCTGGAGTCCTTCGGACCGGGGAGCTGTTTTTT

d_call: TRBD1
v_call: TRBV4-1
clone_size: many
j_call: TRBJ2-5
cdr3_aa: CASSQDIQGARQETQYF
cdr3_nt: TGCGCCAGCAGCCAAGACATACAGGGGGCCCGTCAAGAGACCCAGTACTTC